Listed below are T cell receptor beta chains from one sample, sequenced in a study of shared clonotypes between healthy human individuals. Using immunoSEQ multiplex PCR, the repertoire was profiled, and TCRdb retains in-frame clones only, with some absent. This table holds roughly 2.6 million clones, roughly nine tenths found once. Sequenced sample: naive CD4+ T cells sorted from blood. Source of these receptors: a man in his late teens or twenties in good health. CDR3s include the opening cysteine and the closing phenylalanine or tryptophan. Each record gives: J gene, CDR3 length, V gene, clone size, D gene, CDR3 protein, CDR3 DNA. D genes are given only for firm matches. Clone size appears in some rows only: once, few, many, or a class for an expanded clone.

>TRBJ2-7|14|TRBV5-1|few|TRBD1
CASSSGQAAYEQYF
TGCGCCAGCAGCTCCGGACAGGCCGCCTACGAGCAGTACTTC
>TRBJ2-7|11|TRBV2|NA|NA
CASSTGYEQYF
TGTGCCAGCTCGACCGGCTACGAGCAGTACTTC
>TRBJ2-3|15|TRBV28|NA|NA
CASSLGRLDKDTQYF
TGTGCCAGCAGTCTCGGGCGACTAGATAAAGATACGCAGTATTTT
>TRBJ1-2|18|TRBV7-2|NA|NA
CASSPRRVTGQIPGGYTF
TGTGCCAGCAGCCCTCGGCGGGTAACGGGACAAATTCCCGGTGGCTACACCTTC
>TRBJ1-1|15|TRBV18|few|NA
CASSPPGRFNTEAFF
TGTGCCAGCTCACCACCTGGGAGGTTTAACACTGAAGCTTTCTTT
>TRBJ1-2|16|TRBV21-1|NA|NA
CASSNGRGERNYGYTF
TGTGCCAGCAGCAACGGACGAGGGGAGCGGAACTATGGCTACACCTTC
>TRBJ1-5|17|TRBV30|few|NA
CAWSRWKQASPNQPQHF
TGTGCCTGGAGTCGATGGAAACAGGCGTCGCCCAATCAGCCCCAGCATTTT
>TRBJ2-7|15|TRBV6-1|NA|NA
CASSEGSAQDYEQYF
TGTGCCAGCAGTGAAGGATCCGCACAGGACTACGAGCAGTACTTC
>TRBJ1-2|15|TRBV5-1|NA|TRBD1
CASSRTQGELGGYTF
TGCGCCAGCAGCCGTACACAGGGGGAATTGGGTGGCTACACCTTC
>TRBJ2-1|14|TRBV5-4|once|TRBD2
CASSSGLAVNEQFF
TGTGCCAGCAGCTCCGGACTAGCCGTCAATGAGCAGTTCTTC
>TRBJ2-1|19|TRBV7-2|NA|TRBD2
CASSLFGTSGIISPSEQFF
TGTGCCAGCAGCTTATTCGGGACTAGCGGGATAATCTCCCCTTCGGAGCAGTTCTTC
>TRBJ2-3|16|TRBV9|NA|TRBD2
CASSAPLAGITDTQYF
TGTGCCAGCAGCGCCCCACTAGCGGGAATCACAGATACGCAGTATTTT
>TRBJ1-1|12|TRBV7-9|NA|NA
CASSPPLGRAFF
TGTGCCAGCAGCCCCCCGTTGGGGAGGGCTTTCTTT
>TRBJ1-2|15|TRBV5-1|NA|NA
CASSLAGGNGYGYTF
TGCGCCAGCAGCTTGGCCGGGGGGAACGGATATGGCTACACCTTC
>TRBJ1-2|15|TRBV5-1|NA|TRBD1
CASSPGTGGTYGYTF
TGCGCCAGCAGCCCTGGGACAGGGGGCACCTATGGCTACACCTTC
>TRBJ1-5|16|TRBV2|NA|TRBD1
CASSARGTVGNQPQHF
TGTGCCAGCAGCGCTCGCGGGACAGTCGGCAATCAGCCCCAGCATTTT
>TRBJ1-5|13|TRBV7-2|once|NA
CASSVRGNQPQHF
TGTGCCAGCAGCGTCCGGGGAAATCAGCCCCAGCATTTT
>TRBJ1-4|13|TRBV5-1|NA|NA
CASSSSASEKLFF
TGCGCCAGCAGCTCTTCGGCCAGTGAAAAACTGTTTTTT
>TRBJ2-7|13|TRBV6-5|NA|NA
CASSETGAYEQYF
TGTGCCAGCAGTGAAACAGGCGCCTACGAGCAGTACTTC
>TRBJ1-6|14|TRBV2|NA|NA
CASREGERNSPLHF
TGTGCCAGCAGAGAGGGGGAAAGAAATTCACCCCTCCACTTT
>TRBJ2-7|14|TRBV2|NA|NA
CASSRTLTAYEQYF
TGTGCCAGCAGTCGAACCCTCACAGCCTACGAGCAGTACTTC
>TRBJ1-3|16|TRBV7-2|NA|NA
CASSLAGLSSGNTIYF
TGTGCCAGCAGCTTAGCTGGGTTAAGCTCTGGAAACACCATATATTTT
>TRBJ2-6|14|TRBV2|NA|NA
CASSEQGGANVLTF
TGTGCCAGCAGTGAGCAGGGGGGGGCCAACGTCCTGACTTTC
>TRBJ2-5|15|TRBV13|NA|NA
CASSPFPGDGETQYF
TGTGCCAGCAGCCCCTTTCCAGGGGATGGTGAGACCCAGTACTTC
>TRBJ1-3|13|TRBV10-1|once|NA
CASSESGGNTIYF
TGCGCCAGCAGTGAGTCCGGAGGAAACACCATATATTTT
>TRBJ2-7|14|TRBV5-4|NA|TRBD1
CASSPGGLNYEQYF
TGTGCCAGCAGCCCAGGGGGCCTAAACTACGAGCAGTACTTC
>TRBJ1-5|12|TRBV6-5|NA|NA
CATGIGNQPQHF
TGTGCCACCGGCATAGGCAATCAGCCCCAGCATTTT
>TRBJ1-3|13|TRBV6-1|once|NA
CASSEGQRNTIYF
TGTGCCAGCAGTGAGGGACAAAGAAACACCATATATTTT
>TRBJ2-1|15|TRBV15|once|TRBD1
CATSRVGQGLGEQFF
TGTGCCACCAGCAGAGTGGGACAGGGTTTGGGTGAGCAGTTCTTC
>TRBJ2-5|13|TRBV30|NA|NA
CAWSGGDWETQYF
TGTGCCTGGAGTGGAGGGGACTGGGAGACCCAGTACTTC
>TRBJ1-4|14|TRBV18|NA|NA
CASSRPGLNEKLFF
TGTGCCAGCTCCCGTCCGGGGCTTAATGAAAAACTGTTTTTT
>TRBJ1-4|16|TRBV18|NA|NA
CASSALSGTANEKLFF
TGTGCCAGCTCAGCATTATCAGGGACGGCTAATGAAAAACTGTTTTTT
>TRBJ2-2|15|TRBV5-1|NA|NA
CASSLAGENTGELFF
TGCGCCAGCAGCTTGGCCGGGGAGAACACCGGGGAGCTGTTTTTT
>TRBJ1-2|16|TRBV19|NA|NA
CASSTHGMWANYGYTF
TGTGCCAGTAGTACCCATGGGATGTGGGCTAACTATGGCTACACCTTC
>TRBJ1-1|16|TRBV28|NA|NA
CASSSSGGTKNTEAFF
NA
>TRBJ1-1|15|TRBV7-3|NA|TRBD1
CASSLSGGLNTEAFF
TGTGCCAGCAGCCTGTCAGGGGGCCTGAACACTGAAGCTTTCTTT
>TRBJ1-1|13|TRBV7-6|NA|NA
CASSNQENTEAFF
TGTGCCAGCAGTAACCAGGAAAACACTGAAGCTTTCTTT
>TRBJ2-3|15|TRBV4-1|NA|TRBD1
CASSQDVSRGDTQYF
TGCGCCAGCAGCCAAGATGTTAGCAGGGGGGATACGCAGTATTTT
>TRBJ2-7|13|TRBV5-3|NA|NA
CARSSLAPYEQYF
TGTGCCAGAAGCTCCCTTGCCCCCTACGAGCAGTACTTC
>TRBJ1-4|14|TRBV16|NA|NA
CASSLDRVNEKLFF
TGTGCCAGCAGCCTCGACAGAGTTAATGAAAAACTGTTTTTT
>TRBJ2-4|15|TRBV27|NA|NA
CASSPSGVGKNIQYF
TGTGCCAGCAGTCCCTCAGGGGTGGGAAAAAACATTCAGTACTTC
>TRBJ2-1|14|TRBV6-5|NA|TRBD2
CASRKRGGYNEQFF
TGTGCCAGCCGTAAGCGGGGGGGCTACAATGAGCAGTTCTTC
>TRBJ2-2|18|TRBV2|NA|TRBD1
CASRPPPGTGFNTGELFF
TGTGCCAGCAGGCCCCCCCCTGGGACAGGGTTCAACACCGGGGAGCTGTTTTTT